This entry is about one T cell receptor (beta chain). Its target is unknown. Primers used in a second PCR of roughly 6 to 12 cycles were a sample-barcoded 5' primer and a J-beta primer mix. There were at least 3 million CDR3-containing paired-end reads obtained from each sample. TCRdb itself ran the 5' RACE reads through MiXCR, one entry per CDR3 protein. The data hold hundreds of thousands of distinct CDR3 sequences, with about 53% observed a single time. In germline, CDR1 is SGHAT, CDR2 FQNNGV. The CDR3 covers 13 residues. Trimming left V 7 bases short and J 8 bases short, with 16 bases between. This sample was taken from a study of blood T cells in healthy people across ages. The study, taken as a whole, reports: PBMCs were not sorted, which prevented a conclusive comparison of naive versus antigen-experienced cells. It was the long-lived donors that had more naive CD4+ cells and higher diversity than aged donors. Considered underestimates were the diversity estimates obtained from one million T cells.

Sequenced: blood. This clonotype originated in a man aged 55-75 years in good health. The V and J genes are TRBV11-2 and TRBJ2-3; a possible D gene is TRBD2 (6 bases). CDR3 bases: TGTGCCAGCACCGTAGCGCCGGAGGGTACGCAGTATTTT. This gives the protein CASTVAPEGTQYF. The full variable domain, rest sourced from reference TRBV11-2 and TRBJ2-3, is EAGVAQSPRYKIIEKRQSVAFWCNPISGHATLYWYQQILGQGPKLLIQFQNNGVVDDSQLPKDRFSAERLKGVDSTLKIQPAKLEDSAVYLCASTVAPEGTQYFGPGTRLTVL.